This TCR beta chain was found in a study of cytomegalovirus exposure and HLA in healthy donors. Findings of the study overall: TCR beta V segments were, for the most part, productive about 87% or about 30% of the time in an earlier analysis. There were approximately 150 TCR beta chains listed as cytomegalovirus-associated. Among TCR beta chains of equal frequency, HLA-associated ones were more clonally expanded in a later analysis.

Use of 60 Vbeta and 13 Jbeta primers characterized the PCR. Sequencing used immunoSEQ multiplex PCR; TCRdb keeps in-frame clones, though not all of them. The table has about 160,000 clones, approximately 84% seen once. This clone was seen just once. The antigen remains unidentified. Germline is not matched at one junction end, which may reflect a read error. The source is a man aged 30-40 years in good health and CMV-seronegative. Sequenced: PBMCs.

DNA for the CDR3: TGTGCCAGCAGACCATCGGGAGTTCATGATCAGTTCTTC. Translated, it gives CASRPSGVHDQFF. The J gene is TRBJ2-1, the V gene TRBV11-3, with a tentative D call TRBD2 (6 bases). There are 13 residues in the CDR3. The germline gives CDR1 SGHNT, CDR2 YENEEA.